These 4 T cell receptor beta chains were all obtained from the same sample, sequenced in a study of T cell responses to AZD1222 COVID-19 vaccine. Using immunoSEQ multiplex PCR, the repertoire was profiled, and TCRdb retains in-frame clones only, with some absent. The profile covers about 140,000 clones, with around 91% appearing a single time and around 1.5% taken by the ten largest. Sequencing used peripheral blood, obtained on day 0 of AZD1222 vaccination. Every receptor here comes from an adult in good health.

The chain joins TRBV14 to TRBJ2-3, with D uncertain. Germline V gene lookup returns CDR1 SGHDN and CDR2 FVKESK. This CDR3 region has 14 residues. The germline V and J ends were trimmed by 4 bases and 4 bases, with 12 bases remaining between them. CDR3 in amino acids: CASSPNLLSDTQYF. In DNA form, the CDR3 reads TGTGCCAGCAGCCCTAATCTACTTTCAGATACGCAGTATTTT.

The chain uses TRBV2 and TRBJ1-6; 7 bases line up with TRBD1. The length of the CDR3 is 15 residues. Per the germline V gene, CDR1 is SNHLY and CDR2 is FYNNEI. The V segment lost 6 bases and the J segment 6 bases; nucleotides outside the gene matches: 8. CDR3 nucleotides: TGTGCCAGCAGGGTTAGACAGGGTTCTAATTCACCCCTCCACTTT. Its translation: CASRVRQGSNSPLHF.

This clone occurred a few times. The chain recombines TRBV28 with TRBJ2-2; 12 positions match TRBD2. J was trimmed by 6 bases and V by 0 bases; bases with no gene match: 5. Germline values: CDR1 MDHEN, CDR2 SYDVKM. There are 17 residues in the CDR3. The CDR3 is CASSLWGLAGGPGELFF. The DNA for the CDR3 is TGTGCCAGCAGTTTATGGGGCCTAGCGGGAGGGCCCGGGGAGCTGTTTTTT.

This chain links TRBV7-2 with TRBJ1-3; D gene ambiguous. Trimming took off 1 base at V and 15 bases at J, with 16 bases between the two ends. Per the germline V gene, CDR1 is SGHTA and CDR2 is FQGNSA. CDR3 length: 13 residues. The CDR3 nucleotides are TGTGCCAGCAGCTTAGGTGTGGACTCCTCGCGATATTTT. Translated, it gives CASSLGVDSSRYF.